The 19 T cell receptor beta chains reported below all come from one sample, sequenced in a study of memory CD4+ T cells and cytomegalovirus serostatus. Using immunoSEQ multiplex PCR, the repertoire was profiled, and TCRdb retains in-frame clones only, with some absent. The sample consists of around 50,000 clones, around 78% of them appearing once. Single viable CD3+CD4+CD8-CD45RO+ cells were sorted as the memory CD4+ T cells. The specimen was memory CD4+ T cells from blood. The receptors were gathered from an adult in good health and CMV-seronegative.

The gene calls are TRBV11-1 and TRBJ2-1; 10 bases match TRBD2. With V trimmed by 5 bases and J by 7 bases, 8 bases remained unmatched. The CDR3 has 15 amino acids. Germline V gives CDR1 SGHAT, CDR2 FQDESV (reference sequence). The CDR3 DNA reads TGTGCCAGCAGCCCCCGTAGCGGGAGGAAGAATGAGCAGTTCTTC. Its protein is CASSPRSGRKNEQFF.

The chain has TRBV11-2 and TRBJ1-3; 7 nucleotides line up with TRBD1. V trimming: 0 bases; J trimming: 0 bases; junction bases outside the gene matches: 8. This CDR3 region has 18 residues. Per the germline V gene, CDR1 is SGHAT and CDR2 is FQNNGV. CDR3 bases: TGTGCCAGCAGCTTAGAGGACAGGCTTACTATCTCTGGAAACACCATATATTTT. Encoded protein: CASSLEDRLTISGNTIYF.

The J gene is TRBJ1-5, the V gene TRBV9, with D unresolved. The CDR3 runs to 15 residues. V shed 0 bases and J shed 2 bases, with 9 bases lying between them. Per the germline V gene, CDR1 is SGDLS and CDR2 is YYNGEE. The CDR3, as DNA: TGTGCCAGCAGCGTAGGAAGCAGCGGCAATCAGCCCCAGCATTTT. It yields the protein CASSVGSSGNQPQHF.

There are a few counts of this clone. The DNA of the CDR3 is TGTGCCAGCAGTACCAGGACTAGCGGGTCTAGCACAGATACGCAGTATTTT. The encoded protein is CASSTRTSGSSTDTQYF. The V gene is TRBV28, the J gene TRBJ2-3, with 11 nucleotides matching TRBD2. The CDR3 contains 17 residues. V lost 5 bases and J lost 0; bases outside the gene matches: 7. CDR1 is MDHEN, CDR2 SYDVKM, per germline.

This sequence joins TRBV6-6 and TRBJ1-6, with 7 bases aligning to TRBD1. Germline V gives CDR1 MNHNY, CDR2 SVGAGI (reference sequence). The junction had 1 base not matched to a gene; V was cut back by 4 bases and J by 4 bases. This CDR3 has 14 amino acids. CDR3 bases: TGTGCCAGCAGTTGGGACAGTTATAATTCACCCCTCCACTTT. Translation: CASSWDSYNSPLHF.

V gene TRBV5-4 combines with J gene TRBJ2-5; D ambiguous. V lost 0 bases and J lost 2, with 11 bases in between. The CDR3 runs 15 residues. CDR1 SGHNT and CDR2 YYREEE come from the germline V gene (reference sequence). CDR3 in amino acids: CASSLDLGPQETQYF. The CDR3 region has the DNA TGTGCCAGCAGCTTGGATCTAGGGCCACAAGAGACCCAGTACTTC.

The rearrangement uses TRBV6-6 and TRBJ2-3; D is possibly TRBD1 or TRBD2 (5 bases each). Trimming stripped 5 bases from V and 0 bases from J, with 9 bases between. CDR3 length: 14 amino acids. CDR1 and CDR2 from the germline V gene are MNHNY and SVGAGI (reference sequence). The CDR3 DNA sequence: TGTGCCAGCAGTAAACGGGACAGCACAGATACGCAGTATTTT. It specifies CASSKRDSTDTQYF.

This chain connects TRBV28 to TRBJ2-1; 15 bases line up with TRBD2. The CDR3 has 16 residues. Germline V CDR1 and CDR2: MDHEN, SYDVKM. V lost 3 bases to trimming and J lost 8 bases; unmatched junction nucleotides: 5. CDR3 nucleotide sequence: TGTGCCAGCAGTTTGGGACTAGCGGGAGGAATCGATGAGCAGTTCTTC. As protein: CASSLGLAGGIDEQFF.

The chain employs TRBV28 and TRBJ2-5, with D tentatively TRBD2 (6 bases). Trimming shortened V by 4 bases and J by 4 bases, and 19 bases separated the two germline ends. Germline V gives CDR1 MDHEN, CDR2 SYDVKM. This CDR3 is 16 amino acids long. CDR3 coding DNA: TGTGCCAGCAGTTCTGTGATGGGGGGATCGGGAGAGACCCAGTACTTC. It specifies CASSSVMGGSGETQYF.

The chain recombines TRBV28 with TRBJ2-5; D ambiguous. V was cut by 7 bases and J by 5 bases, with 14 bases left in between. Germline CDR1 reads MDHEN; CDR2 reads SYDVKM. This CDR3 comprises 13 residues. The chain's CDR3 is CASTFRSYETQYF. CDR3 bases: TGTGCCAGCACCTTTCGGAGTTATGAGACCCAGTACTTC.

The chain recombines TRBV7-6 with TRBJ2-3; 8 nucleotides agree with TRBD2. The CDR3 has 12 amino acids. V gave up 0 bases and J gave up 12 bases; unmatched junction bases: 2. Germline CDR1 SGHVS, CDR2 FNYEAQ. The CDR3 sequence is CASSLAGTRQYF. DNA for the CDR3: TGTGCCAGCAGCTTAGCCGGGACTAGACAGTATTTT. The full variable domain, its missing parts supplied by reference TRBV7-6 and TRBJ2-3, is GAGVSQSPRYKVTKRGQDVALRCDPISGHVSLYWYRQALGQGPEFLTYFNYEAQQDKSGLPNDRFSAERPEGSISTLTIQRTEQRDSAMYRCASSLAGTRQYFGPGTRLTVL.

V usage is TRBV6-1 and J usage is TRBJ2-1; the D call may be TRBD1 or TRBD2 (5 bases each). Trimming removed 5 bases at V and 7 bases at J, with 18 bases between. The CDR3 is 15 amino acids. The germline CDR1 and CDR2 sequences are MNHNS and SASEGT. The CDR3 here is CASSQTQGARNEQFF. CDR3 coding DNA: TGTGCCAGCAGTCAAACGCAGGGAGCTCGTAATGAGCAGTTCTTC.

The rearrangement links TRBV10-3 to TRBJ2-5; D might be TRBD2 (5 bases). The CDR3 runs 17 residues. Trimming removed 0 bases from V and 5 bases from J, with 19 bases in between. Germline V lookup: CDR1 ENHRY, CDR2 SYGVKD. CDR3 bases: TGTGCCATCAGTGAGTCTGAGGCGAGTGGGAAGCGGGAGACCCAGTACTTC. Translating it yields CAISESEASGKRETQYF.

The chain uses TRBV7-6 and TRBJ1-2, with D possibly matching TRBD1 (5 bases). Trimming removed 6 bases at V and 8 bases at J, with 19 bases between. The CDR3 loop spans 14 amino acids. In germline, CDR1 is SGHVS, CDR2 FNYEAQ. This CDR3 is CASRLDPTSGGYTF. In DNA, the CDR3 is TGTGCCAGCAGACTGGACCCGACCTCAGGGGGCTACACCTTC.

The J gene is TRBJ2-1, the V gene TRBV14; tentatively, D is TRBD1 or TRBD2 (5 bases each). Germline loops: CDR1 SGHDN, CDR2 FVKESK. The CDR3 is 14 amino acids. Trimming shortened V by 2 bases and J by 4 bases, and 9 bases separated the two germline ends. CDR3: CASSQLRGYNEQFF. In nucleotides, the CDR3 is TGTGCCAGCAGCCAATTGAGGGGTTACAATGAGCAGTTCTTC.

V usage is TRBV11-2 and J usage is TRBJ2-6, with a weak D call TRBD1 (5 bases). Germline V lookup: CDR1 SGHAT, CDR2 FQNNGV. CDR3 length equals 18 residues. Trimming cost V 5 bases and J 0 bases, with 17 bases left between them. This chain's CDR3 is CASSTPAGLGSGANVLTF. The CDR3 DNA follows: TGTGCCAGCAGCACCCCAGCAGGGTTAGGCTCTGGGGCCAACGTCCTGACTTTC.

The V and J genes are TRBV30 and TRBJ1-2; D not resolved. The V and J ends lost 2 bases and 2 bases respectively, with 0 bases between them. There are 10 residues in the CDR3. Germline CDR1 reads GTSNPN; CDR2 reads SVGIG (reference sequence). Here the CDR3 reads CAWSNYGYTF. The CDR3 DNA reads TGTGCCTGGAGTAACTATGGCTACACCTTC.

V usage is TRBV29-1 and J usage is TRBJ2-4, with TRBD1 as a possible D gene (5 bases). The CDR3 is 15 residues long. V lost 5 bases and J lost 3, with 17 bases in between. Germline V CDR1 and CDR2: SQVTM, ANQGSEA. The CDR3 DNA follows: TGCAGCGTTAGCAGGGCAATGGTTGACAAAAACATTCAGTACTTC. Protein product: CSVSRAMVDKNIQYF.

This clone was detected once. The chain combines TRBV13 with TRBJ2-3, with D possibly TRBD1 on 5 matching bases. The CDR3 covers 17 residues. V lost 5 bases and J 1 base, leaving 19 bases between the germline ends. The V gene's germline CDR1 is PRHDT and CDR2 FYEKMQ (reference sequence). CDR3 in DNA: TGTGCCAGCAGCCTGATGACCGGTGACAGAGGCACAGATACGCAGTATTTT. Translation gives CASSLMTGDRGTDTQYF.